The present entry profiles one TCR beta chain with its context. It lacks a known antigen. No base quality values were provided; no much bigger clone lies one nucleotide off. The TCR beta CDR3 regions were amplified from the RNA transcripts. For the first round of RT-PCR on the TCR CDR3, the HTBI primer set was used together with the Qiagen OneStep RT-PCR kit. The libraries were constructed in a second round of multiplex PCR and then size-selected and purified. Sequencing of the libraries was done on an Illumina HiSeq2000 using paired-end 100 bp reads. The study's processing was this. Raw data were processed with SOAPnuke, discarding reads with adapters, uncalled bases, mean Phred below 15, or no exact constant-primer or identifier match. COPE v1.2.5 was used to merge high-quality paired reads, and clonotypes were defined as unique nucleotide sequences. MiTCR v1.1 was used to align clonotypes to the IMGT TRBV, TRBD and TRBJ reference segments. The analysis was restricted to V-J combinations with a frequency above 0.0001, which together covered roughly 99% of the repertoires. A TCS score was defined as the ratio of F50 (clonal expansion) to E x V (chaos), with BLOSUM62-based TCRdist applied between CDR3 peptides within each V-J. Welch's t-statistics and random forest reduced around 510 V-J features to 13, which were used in a naive Bayes classifier (R e1071). Starting from the raw public reads, TCRdb applied fastp trimming at Q25, assembled clones with MiXCR and retained in-frame beta chains. When rows share a CDR3 protein, they turn into one entry using the most common DNA and genes. TCRdb's processing, not the authors' own work, is the source of the V and J calls. A total of 380,000 or so distinct CDR3 sequences appear in this sample, 13% of them only once. The ten biggest clones cover around 21% of the sample.

The germline V gene encodes CDR1 LGHDT and CDR2 YNNKEL (reference sequence). Inclusive of the bounding cysteine and phenylalanine, the CDR3 is 19 residues long. The kept DNA is CDR3 alone, 57 bases in frame from the first base. The V end gives up 0 bases and the J end 3 bases, leaving 10 bases in the junction not matched to a gene. The data originate from a study of T cells in Graves' hyperthyroidism and ophthalmopathy (dated by TCRdb to the late 2010s). At the level of the whole study: Peripheral blood was collected at initial diagnosis, before any treatment. A discovery cohort of 95 to 100 patients, approximately 45 with Graves' ophthalmopathy and 55 to 65 with stable Graves' hyperthyroidism, was used to find distinguishing TCR V-J signatures. Prospective prediction of ophthalmopathy was tested in an independent validation cohort consisting of fewer than 20 hyperthyroidism patients and 15 or so patients who later progressed to ophthalmopathy. For training and testing, the 100 or so patients in the discovery cohort were randomly divided in a 7:3 ratio. The study also compared thyroid tissue and blood T-cell repertoires from five or six Graves' hyperthyroidism patients. Once sampling was done, hyperthyroidism patients were given methimazole at a starting dose of 30 mg daily, whereas ophthalmopathy patients were given high-dose intravenous methylprednisolone. The paper reports TCR Vbeta CDR3 sequencing of approximately 140 peripheral blood samples: 43 ophthalmopathy, around 80 hyperthyroidism and approximately 17 progressor patients.

Beyond this particular receptor, the publication reports: In cross-validation, a model built on a 13 V-J signature told ophthalmopathy apart from stable hyperthyroidism with just under 90% sensitivity and approximately 81% specificity, and in testing the same model reached 80%/75%. During validation, the model predicted progression to ophthalmopathy a median of approximately 6.5 months ahead of onset, with roughly 65% sensitivity and about 72% specificity. Sample size was not statistically predetermined, and investigators were not blinded to group allocation. Most expanded thyroid clonotypes (frequency above 0.001) were also found in blood, which suggests that blood repertoires may mirror thyroid immune responses.

Hyperthyroidism patients were newly diagnosed, had a disease duration of under 2 months, and were aged 18 to 65 years. Patients with uncontrolled infections, other autoimmune diseases, pregnancy or lactation were excluded. Diagnoses were based on clinical symptoms, serum thyroxine and TRAb, thyroid ultrasound and orbital computed tomography. For progressor patients, blood was drawn at the first diagnosis of hyperthyroidism, before any ophthalmopathy symptoms had appeared. PBMCs were isolated from 7.5 to 10 ml of fresh peripheral blood by Ficoll-Paque density gradient centrifugation. Patients classed as progressors first received a Graves' hyperthyroidism diagnosis and then went on to develop ophthalmopathy during follow-up. Total RNA was extracted with Trizol reagent, and quality was checked on an Agilent 2100 Bioanalyzer.

The V gene is TRBV3-1 and the J gene is TRBJ2-6, and 8 bases in between align with TRBD2. The sequenced material came from blood. This clonotype was obtained from a man in his thirties or forties with Graves' hyperthyroidism that later progressed to Graves' ophthalmopathy. The CDR3 region reads CASSQDWGGTRGGANVLTF. The sequenced DNA: TGTGCCAGCAGCCAAGATTGGGGTGGGACTAGAGGTGGGGCCAACGTCCTGACTTTC.